In this sample, the clone carrying this T cell receptor beta chain turned up a few times. Its antigen is undetermined. This sample was taken from a study of T-cell reconstitution after alpha-beta-depleted transplantation in children. Using unique molecular identifiers, the investigators prepared the TCRbeta library. TCRdb ran MiXCR on the PCR reads and lists one entry per CDR3 protein. This sample has some 450,000 distinct CDR3 sequences; 43% occur once, and the top ten carry around a quarter. Germline CDR1 and CDR2: SGDLS and YYNGEE. Trimming stripped 0 bases from V and 0 bases from J, with 12 bases between. The CDR3 runs to 17 residues. Whole-study findings and limits: T-cell counts and diversity at one year following transplant were attributed mainly to newly produced T cells.

The rearrangement links TRBV9 to TRBJ2-2; no clear D gene. This receptor was taken from a girl aged 2 to 10 with aplastic anemia, due to receive a stem cell transplant. The sample consisted of PBMCs, taken before TCRalphabeta/CD19-depleted stem cell transplant. The CDR3 reads CASSVVRTKANTGELFF. DNA for the CDR3: TGTGCCAGCAGCGTAGTTCGGACCAAGGCGAACACCGGGGAGCTGTTTTTT.